The 27 T cell receptor beta chains in this list originate from one sample, sequenced in a study of T cells in localized non-small cell lung cancer. The protocol was immunoSEQ multiplex PCR, while the TCRdb copy is restricted to in-frame clones and leaves out a portion. Of around 2,000 clones listed, about 29% were seen once; the top ten hold 12%. Specimen: normal lung tissue next to the tumor, collected before any cancer treatment. The source of these receptors is a female donor at least 60 years old with stage I squamous cell lung carcinoma.

The gene calls are TRBV14 and TRBJ2-1; D gene unclear. The CDR3 is 13 amino acids. Germline CDR1 SGHDN, CDR2 FVKESK. The germline V and J ends were trimmed by 4 bases and 7 bases, with 11 bases remaining between them. CDR3 coding DNA: TGTGCCAGCAGCCGACGGACCGCGAATGAGCAGTTCTTC. It yields the protein CASSRRTANEQFF.

This clone is termed large. This chain connects TRBV19 to TRBJ1-2; D is unclear. This CDR3 is 11 amino acids long. CDR1 is LNHDA, CDR2 SQIVND, per germline (reference sequence). With 5 bases removed from V and 4 bases from J, the gap between germline ends came to 5 bases. The CDR3 DNA reads TGTGCCAGTAGTCAGGTCTATGGCTACACCTTC. Its protein is CASSQVYGYTF.

This clone was seen only a few times. The chain uses TRBV30 and TRBJ2-7; TRBD1 might be the D (5 bases). The V end was cut by 0 bases, the J end by 2 bases, with 8 bases between. This CDR3 is 13 amino acids long. CDR1 and CDR2 (germline): GTSNPN, SVGIG (reference sequence). Here the CDR3 DNA reads TGTGCCTGGAGTGTAGACAGAGCCTACGAGCAGTACTTC. This codes for CAWSVDRAYEQYF.

This clone is medium-sized by share. The V and J genes are TRBV6-8 and TRBJ2-1; 11 nucleotides match TRBD2. CDR1 and CDR2 from the germline V gene are MNHGY and SAAAGT. CDR3 length: 15 residues. V shed 5 bases and J 3 bases; nucleotides not matched to a gene: 3. The CDR3 sequence: CASSVLAGDYNEQFF. The CDR3 DNA is TGTGCCAGCAGTGTACTAGCGGGGGACTACAATGAGCAGTTCTTC.

This clone was detected only a few times. J is TRBJ2-5 and V is TRBV18; perhaps TRBD1 as D (6 bases). V was cut by 2 bases and J by 2 bases, with 9 bases left in between. This CDR3 has 14 amino acids. Germline V lookup: CDR1 KGHSH, CDR2 LQKENI. The CDR3 here is CASSPGTPQETQYF. DNA of the CDR3: TGTGCCAGCTCACCAGGGACACCTCAAGAGACCCAGTACTTC.

This clone appeared a few times. The chain has TRBV1 and TRBJ1-1; the table gives TRBD1 as D, unverified against the DNA. TRBV1 is assigned pseudogene status. This CDR3 has 16 amino acids. The CDR3 coding sequence is TGCGCCAGCAGCCAAGAATCCGCTACAGGGTGGACTGAAGCTTTCTTT. Protein product: CASSQESATGWTEAFF.

The sample holds a few counts of this clone. The rearrangement uses TRBV9 and TRBJ1-1; the D is unclear. The germline CDR1 and CDR2 sequences are SGDLS and YYNGEE. The CDR3 is 12 amino acids. Trimming left V 1 base short and J 2 bases short, with 3 bases between. CDR3 sequence (DNA): TGTGCCAGCAGCGTAATTAACACTGAAGCTTTCTTT. Its protein product is CASSVINTEAFF.

The chain joins TRBV19 to TRBJ1-5; D is unresolved. Trimming stripped 3 bases from V and 4 bases from J, with 13 bases between. Germline V gene lookup returns CDR1 LNHDA and CDR2 SQIVND (reference sequence). The CDR3 has 15 residues. The CDR3 nucleotides are TGTGCCAGTAGTATCATGGACGGGCAGAATCAGCCCCAGCATTTT. Translated: CASSIMDGQNQPQHF.

CDR3 residues: CASSPYGGPYEQYF. The CDR3 DNA is TGCGCCAGCAGCCCGTACGGGGGCCCCTACGAGCAGTACTTC. The chain carries TRBV5-1 and TRBJ2-7; either TRBD1 or TRBD2 may supply D (6 bases each). The CDR3 contains 14 residues. Germline V lookup: CDR1 SGHRS, CDR2 YFSETQ. Deletions cut 4 bases from V and 2 bases from J, with 13 bases between. The whole variable domain, filled in from reference TRBV5-1 and TRBJ2-7, reads KAGVTQTPRYLIKTRGQQVTLSCSPISGHRSVSWYQQTPGQGLQFLFEYFSETQRNKGNFPGRFSGRQFSNSRSEMNVSTLELGDSALYLCASSPYGGPYEQYFGPGTRLTVT.

This clone is categorized as medium-sized (0.01 to 0.1%). V gene TRBV11-3 combines with J gene TRBJ1-1; 9 bases map to TRBD1. This CDR3 contains 15 residues. The junction had 8 bases not matched to a gene; V was cut back by 5 bases and J by 4 bases. Germline CDR1 is SGHNT and CDR2 is YENEEA. CDR3 sequence reads: CASSPKDRGSTEAFF. Written as DNA, the CDR3 is TGTGCCAGCAGCCCTAAGGACAGGGGAAGCACTGAAGCTTTCTTT.

The chain couples TRBV5-1 to TRBJ2-5, with 10 bases fitting TRBD2. V shed 4 bases, J shed 4 bases, and the junction held 10 bases outside the gene matches. Germline values: CDR1 SGHRS, CDR2 YFSETQ. The CDR3 is 16 residues long. Written as DNA, the CDR3 is TGCGCCAGCAGCCAAAGCGGGAGGGCCAATGGAGAGACCCAGTACTTC. Encoded protein: CASSQSGRANGETQYF.

There are a few counts of this clone. The J gene is TRBJ1-6, the V gene TRBV18; D remains unclear. The CDR3 is made up of 16 amino acids. The germline CDR1 and CDR2 sequences are KGHSH and LQKENI. Trimming shortened V by 3 bases and J by 5 bases, and 14 bases separated the two germline ends. The CDR3 sequence is CASSPPDRSNNSPLHF. CDR3 coding DNA: TGTGCCAGCTCACCGCCCGATCGTAGCAATAATTCACCCCTCCACTTT.

The rearrangement uses TRBV30 and TRBJ1-1; D remains ambiguous. The length of the CDR3 is 12 residues. In germline, CDR1 is GTSNPN, CDR2 SVGIG (reference sequence). With 0 bases removed from V and 12 bases from J, the gap between germline ends came to 14 bases. The CDR3 protein is CAWSVDQSSSFF. In nucleotides, the CDR3 is TGTGCCTGGAGTGTAGACCAGTCGTCGTCTTTCTTT. Combining the CDR3 with reference TRBV30 and TRBJ1-1 gives the whole variable domain SQTIHQWPATLVQPVGSPLSLECTVEGTSNPNLYWYRQAAGRGLQLLFYSVGIGQISSEVPQNLSASRPQDRQFILSSKKLLLSDSGFYLCAWSVDQSSSFFGQGTRLTVV.

The chain links TRBV14 to TRBJ1-2, with 7 bases that match TRBD1. Germline V gene sequence: CDR1 SGHDN, CDR2 FVKESK. With 1 base clipped from V and 4 bases from J, the junction kept 6 bases outside the gene matches. The CDR3 runs to 15 residues. CDR3 amino acids: CASSQALAGGYGYTF. As DNA, the CDR3 is TGTGCCAGCAGCCAAGCTTTAGCAGGGGGCTATGGCTACACCTTC. The full variable domain, its missing parts supplied by reference TRBV14 and TRBJ1-2, is EAGVTQFPSHSVIEKGQTVTLRCDPISGHDNLYWYRRVMGKEIKFLLHFVKESKQDESGMPNNRFLAERTGGTYSTLKVQPAELEDSGVYFCASSQALAGGYGYTFGSGTRLTVV.

In its sample, this clone ranks as medium-sized (0.01 to 0.1%). The rearrangement links TRBV15 to TRBJ2-1; D is possibly TRBD1 (6 bases). Per germline, CDR1 LNHNV and CDR2 YYDKDF (reference sequence). Trimming cost V 0 bases and J 3 bases, with 12 bases left between them. The CDR3 is 16 amino acids. CDR3 loop: CATSRDRGIGYNEQFF. The CDR3 DNA is TGTGCCACCAGCAGAGATAGGGGGATCGGCTACAATGAGCAGTTCTTC.

The chain has TRBV23-1 and TRBJ1-1, with a possible D match to TRBD1 (6 bases). TRBV23-1 is marked as an open reading frame, function uncertain. CDR3 size: 15 residues. The V gene lost 6 bases and the J gene lost 2 bases, with 16 bases spanning the gap. CDR3 sequence reads: CASSQKQGGNTEAFF. As DNA, the CDR3 is TGCGCCAGCAGCCAAAAACAGGGAGGAAACACTGAAGCTTTCTTT.

The table lists this clone with a few counts. The V gene is TRBV6-8, the J gene TRBJ1-6, with 10 bases aligning to TRBD1. Germline V gives CDR1 MNHGY, CDR2 SAAAGT. The V gene end was trimmed by 5 bases and the J gene end by 10 bases; junction bases not matched to a gene: 5. This CDR3 has 14 residues. The CDR3 loop reads CASSTGQGGSPLHF. Here the CDR3 DNA reads TGTGCCAGCAGTACTGGACAGGGGGGATCACCCCTCCACTTT.

This clone is medium-sized (0.01 to 0.1%) by share. The chain recombines TRBV6-7 with TRBJ2-7; 8 nucleotides line up with TRBD2. TRBV6-7 is given ORF status, its function remaining uncertain. This CDR3 has 11 residues. With V trimmed by 6 bases and J by 6 bases, 1 base remained unmatched. The CDR3 here is CASRSGGEQYV. CDR3 nucleotides: TGTGCCAGCAGAAGCGGGGGCGAGCAGTACGTC.

This clone came up a few times. The chain uses TRBV15 and TRBJ2-7; 7 bases are a match to TRBD2. V lost 4 bases, J lost 6 bases, and 12 bases stayed unmatched. The CDR3 consists of 15 residues. The germline V gene has CDR1 LNHNV and CDR2 YYDKDF (reference sequence). The CDR3 DNA reads as TGTGCCACCAGCACGGGGCGGGGAGGGTCCGGCGAGCAGTACTTC. Protein: CATSTGRGGSGEQYF.

This clone was detected only a few times. The chain links TRBV2 to TRBJ1-1; a weak D match, TRBD1 (6 bases). V lost 6 bases, J lost 5 bases, and 13 bases lay in between. CDR1 SNHLY and CDR2 FYNNEI come from the germline V gene. The CDR3 has 13 residues. In nucleotides, the CDR3 is TGTGCCAGCAGCGGGCAGGGGTCGACTGAAGCTTTCTTT. Translation: CASSGQGSTEAFF.

This chain joins TRBV4-1 and TRBJ1-2; tentatively, D is TRBD1 (5 bases). The CDR3 sequence is 16 residues long. V was shortened by 4 bases and J by 6 bases, with 21 bases between the two germline ends. Germline CDR1 is MGHRA and CDR2 is YSYEKL. The CDR3 loop reads CASSRLPLSGYDGYTF. DNA of the CDR3: TGCGCCAGCAGCCGTCTCCCACTCTCAGGGTACGATGGCTACACCTTC.

This clone was counted a few times. J is TRBJ2-3 and V is TRBV30, with 14 nucleotides matching TRBD2. CDR1 GTSNPN and CDR2 SVGIG come from the germline V gene (reference sequence). The CDR3 spans 16 residues. Losses at the gene ends were 2 bases for V and 3 bases for J; bases not matched to a gene: 4. The CDR3 sequence is CAWSTGLAGGTDTQYF. The CDR3 DNA reads TGTGCCTGGAGTACCGGACTAGCGGGGGGAACAGATACGCAGTATTTT.

The chain joins TRBV28 to TRBJ2-1; D unresolved. The V gene lost 6 bases and the J gene lost 2 bases, with 14 bases spanning the gap. CDR3 size: 15 residues. Germline V gene sequence: CDR1 MDHEN, CDR2 SYDVKM. The CDR3 loop reads CASSRPPVAYNEQFF. Here the CDR3 DNA reads TGTGCCAGCAGCCGACCCCCTGTCGCCTACAATGAGCAGTTCTTC.

This chain connects TRBV9 to TRBJ2-2; D perhaps matches TRBD1 (6 bases). Per the germline V gene, CDR1 is SGDLS and CDR2 is YYNGEE. The CDR3 has 14 residues. The V end was cut by 5 bases, the J end by 5 bases, with 13 bases between. The CDR3 DNA sequence: TGTGCCAGCAGTACGGTCAGGGGTACCGGGGAGCTGTTTTTT. This translates into CASSTVRGTGELFF. Supplemented by reference TRBV9 and TRBJ2-2, the full variable domain reads DSGVTQTPKHLITATGQRVTLRCSPRSGDLSVYWYQQSLDQGLQFLIQYYNGEERAKGNILERFSAQQFPDLHSELNLSSLELGDSALYFCASSTVRGTGELFFGEGSRLTVL.

This clone was detected only a few times. This chain links TRBV7-7 with TRBJ2-1, with TRBD2 matching over 9 bases. The V and J ends lost 4 bases and 7 bases, in that order; junction bases with no gene match: 8. This CDR3 comprises 15 residues. The germline V gene encodes CDR1 SSHAT and CDR2 FNYEAQ (reference sequence). CDR3 in amino acids: CASSSISGSWNEQFF. The CDR3 nucleotides read TGTGCCAGCAGCTCGATTAGCGGGAGCTGGAATGAGCAGTTCTTC.

This chain connects TRBV28 to TRBJ1-5; D not resolved. CDR1 and CDR2 (germline): MDHEN, SYDVKM. The CDR3 runs to 14 residues. V lost 6 bases to trimming and J lost 0 bases, with 9 bases between them. The DNA for the CDR3 is TGTGCCAGCAGGGACGACATTAGCAATCAGCCCCAGCATTTT. As protein: CASRDDISNQPQHF.

This chain links TRBV1 with TRBJ2-7. TRBV1 counts as a pseudogene. This CDR3 is built from 12 residues. CDR3 loop: CASSQDGVKQYF. The CDR3, as DNA: TGCGCCAGCAGCCAAGATGGGGTCAAGCAGTACTTC.